This TCR beta chain came from a study of identical twins. A word on this clonotype: Its antigen remains unidentified.

Points from the study as a whole: Models underpredicted monozygotic twin sharing of out-of-frame TCR alpha. Out-of-frame beta chain sequences displayed weaker excess sharing between twins.

Addition of a universal primer site occurred through template switching, and cDNA carried unique molecular identifiers. TCRdb re-called the 5' RACE reads with MiXCR, one entry per CDR3 protein. There are 1.5 million to 2 million distinct CDR3 sequences in the sample; around a third occur only once, and roughly 0.3% lies in the top ten. CDR1 is LNHDA, CDR2 SQIVND, per germline (reference sequence). Germline trimming cut 3 bases from V and 6 bases from J; bases unmatched to any gene: 5. CDR3 length: 16 residues. This chain connects TRBV19 to TRBJ2-1; 13 bases agree with TRBD2. The specimen sequenced was cord blood. The receptor was isolated from a newborn girl in good health. CDR3 in amino acids: CASSMGGLAGLNEQFF. The CDR3 DNA sequence: TGTGCCAGTAGTATGGGGGGACTAGCGGGACTCAATGAGCAGTTCTTC. The full variable domain, its missing parts supplied by reference TRBV19 and TRBJ2-1, is DGGITQSPKYLFRKEGQNVTLSCEQNLNHDAMYWYRQDPGQGLRLIYYSQIVNDFQKGDIAEGYSVSREKKESFPLTVTSAQKNPTAFYLCASSMGGLAGLNEQFFGPGTRLTVL.